The sequence of this T cell receptor beta chain was determined in a study of blood T cell repertoires in COVID-19 (dated by TCRdb to 2020 to 2021). About the study as a whole: The collaborator samples originated in the United States, Italy and Spain and spanned the acute and convalescent phases of COVID-19. The prospective study material was composed of cDNA or gDNA derived from T cells, B-cell-depleted T cells, or PBMCs. Deeply sampled blood TCRbeta repertoires from subjects exposed to, actively infected with, or recovered from COVID-19 were included in the dataset. A freely available public database, intended as a resource for researchers studying the immune response to SARS-CoV-2, is where the repertoires were released. Samples were obtained from the ongoing ImmuneRACE study (first 160 participants) and from over a thousand subjects provided by 6 global collaborators. The sample metadata nearly always contained a de-identified subject ID, COVID-19 status, age in years and sex. HLA class I and class II types, where available, came from metadata supplied by the sample provider rather than from assay-based typing.

Its CDR3 holds 13 amino acids, cysteine through phenylalanine. Solely the CDR3 DNA is kept, with 39 bases framed from the first base. CDR1 is given as MDHEN and CDR2 as SYDVKM, both from the germline V gene. Relative to germline, V is 8 bases shorter and J is 2 bases shorter, with 12 bases between their ends. The immunoSEQ Assay, a bias-controlled multiplex PCR, was used to amplify TCRbeta CDR3 regions from genomic DNA. The authors' analysis ran thus. The number of nucleated cells in each sample was estimated from the amplification of reference gene primers within the assay. Sequence reads were collapsed and filtered to measure the absolute abundance of every unique TCRbeta CDR3 rearrangement. For each sample, productive Simpson clonality was calculated as the square root of Simpson's diversity index across productive rearrangements. TCRdb re-hosts the immuneACCESS table, in-frame sequences only. Its copies lack some clones; in the studies checked, an unresolved V gene accounts for under half of them, and the cause for the rest is not known. V and J calls plus clone size are reproduced from that table; the DNA served to infer D and trimming. This sample is represented by 15,000 to 17,000 clones; more than 85% of them were singletons. The top ten clones comprise around half of the sample.

Whole blood was collected in K2EDTA tubes by collaborating institutions according to the institutions' own protocols. For TCRbeta analysis, collaborators shipped samples as frozen whole blood, isolated PBMCs, or DNA extracted from either of those sample types. This clone was detected once. Its target antigen remains unknown. The record has no base qualities; no much larger clone is one base away. What the research found in general, with its limitations: How much clinical and demographic metadata was included differed by source and by participant, and the metadata was provided uncurated.

The source material was peripheral blood. This receptor was identified in a man aged 60 to 75 with acute or convalescent COVID-19. The chain is made from TRBV28 and TRBJ2-5; the D gene is perhaps TRBD2, on 6 matching bases. The CDR3 region reads CASWERAQETQYF. The nucleotide sequence reads TGTGCCAGCTGGGAGCGGGCTCAAGAGACCCAGTACTTC.